These 21 T cell receptor beta chains originate from one sample sequenced in a study of beta chain features in type 1 diabetes. Of the isolated RNA, all was reverse transcribed, and so the sequenced material was expressed TCRB transcripts. The data were produced by immunoSEQ multiplex PCR, yet TCRdb's version contains in-frame clones alone and is incomplete. The sample contains nearly 350,000 clones, less than 9.5% of which appear only once. Sequenced: central memory CD4+ T cells from blood. These receptors all stem from a young woman in good health.

The gene calls are TRBV5-6 and TRBJ2-1; D unresolved. The germline gives CDR1 SGHDT, CDR2 YYEEEE. The CDR3 loop spans 14 amino acids. V was clipped by 3 bases and J by 13 bases, with 20 bases between them. In DNA form, the CDR3 reads TGTGCCAGCAGCTCCATTGACCAACCAAGGTCCCAGTTCTTC. Protein product: CASSSIDQPRSQFF.

This chain links TRBV4-1 with TRBJ2-2, with D unclear. This CDR3 comprises 16 residues. The germline V and J ends were trimmed by 2 bases and 1 base, with 11 bases remaining between them. In germline, CDR1 is MGHRA, CDR2 YSYEKL. Here the CDR3 DNA reads TGCGCCAGCAGCCAATTCACAGCTGTGAACACCGGGGAGCTGTTTTTT. It specifies CASSQFTAVNTGELFF.

This clone was detected a few times. CDR3 sequence reads: CASSPPTGAQETQYF. The CDR3 DNA sequence: TGTGCCAGCAGTCCGCCCACAGGGGCGCAAGAGACCCAGTACTTC. The rearrangement joins TRBV6-6 to TRBJ2-5, with 7 bases fitting TRBD1. Looked up from germline, CDR1 is MNHNY and CDR2 is SVGAGI (reference sequence). The ends lost 5 bases at V and 2 bases at J; junction bases unmatched: 8. The CDR3 totals 15 residues.

This clone was seen repeatedly, ten times or more. This chain joins TRBV2 and TRBJ2-1; TRBD2 matches 10 bases. V shed 7 bases and J 5 bases; nucleotides not matched to a gene: 5. CDR1 SNHLY and CDR2 FYNNEI come from the germline V gene. This CDR3 has 14 residues. CDR3 region: CASTGLAVDNEQFF. The DNA for the CDR3 is TGTGCCAGCACCGGACTAGCGGTTGACAATGAGCAGTTCTTC.

J is TRBJ2-1 and V is TRBV5-1; 10 bases are shared with TRBD2. In germline, CDR1 is SGHRS, CDR2 YFSETQ. The CDR3 runs 15 residues. V shed 4 bases, J shed 10 bases, and the junction held 11 bases outside the gene matches. The CDR3 reads CASSLLAGLDHEQFF. CDR3 nucleotides: TGCGCCAGCAGCCTACTAGCGGGACTGGATCACGAGCAGTTCTTC.

V gene TRBV5-1 combines with J gene TRBJ2-1, with TRBD2 identical over 11 bases. This CDR3 is built from 15 residues. V was pared by 4 bases and J by 8 bases, with 8 bases of the junction left unmatched. Per germline, CDR1 SGHRS and CDR2 YFSETQ. For the CDR3, the DNA is TGCGCCAGCAGCAAAACTAGCGGGAGTACCGATGAGCAGTTCTTC. Protein: CASSKTSGSTDEQFF.

The chain employs TRBV7-2 and TRBJ1-5; D is unresolved. This CDR3 contains 13 residues. The V gene lost 4 bases and the J gene lost 3 bases, with 7 bases spanning the gap. Germline CDR1 reads SGHTA; CDR2 reads FQGNSA. The CDR3 coding sequence is TGTGCCAGCAGCTATAATATCAATCAGCCCCAGCATTTT. Protein sequence: CASSYNINQPQHF.

This clone was seen a few times. DNA of the CDR3: TGTGCCAGCAGCCCCGGGTCTACAAGGGGTGAGCAGTTCTTC. Encoded protein: CASSPGSTRGEQFF. The rearrangement links TRBV28 to TRBJ2-1, with D perhaps matching TRBD1 (5 bases). Trimming removed 6 bases from V and 9 bases from J, with 18 bases in between. Per germline, CDR1 MDHEN and CDR2 SYDVKM. The CDR3 is 14 amino acids.

This clone was seen only a few times. The chain joins TRBV29-1 to TRBJ2-3; possible D gene TRBD2, 7 bases. Deletions cut 7 bases from V and 1 base from J, with 18 bases between. The V gene's germline CDR1 is SQVTM and CDR2 ANQGSEA. The CDR3 consists of 15 residues. The CDR3 bases are TGCAGCGCCAAATTGGGGGGGCTTGGCACAGATACGCAGTATTTT. This gives the protein CSAKLGGLGTDTQYF.

The V gene is TRBV4-3, the J gene TRBJ2-3; D remains ambiguous. Trimming removed 10 bases from V and 3 bases from J, with 14 bases in between. This CDR3 is 13 amino acids long. Germline V gene data show CDR1 as LGHNA and CDR2 as YSLEER. The CDR3 nucleotides are TGCGCCACTGGCGGATTGGGAACAGATACGCAGTATTTT. The encoded protein is CATGGLGTDTQYF.

There are a few counts of this clone. The rearrangement joins TRBV25-1 to TRBJ2-5; D is unclear. The CDR3 sequence is 15 residues long. The germline gives CDR1 MGHDK, CDR2 SYGVNS. V lost 3 bases and J lost 5, with 16 bases in between. The CDR3: CASSEDGMEGETQYF. The CDR3 region has the DNA TGTGCCAGCAGTGAGGACGGAATGGAAGGGGAGACCCAGTACTTC.

The V and J genes are TRBV4-3 and TRBJ1-4; 10 nucleotides align to TRBD1. J was trimmed by 4 bases and V by 1 base; bases with no gene match: 6. The CDR3 covers 17 residues. Per germline, CDR1 LGHNA and CDR2 YSLEER. CDR3 sequence: CASSQGGGTGDNEKLFF. CDR3 DNA sequence: TGCGCCAGCAGCCAAGGGGGCGGGACAGGGGATAATGAAAAACTGTTTTTT.

A few counts support this clone. The rearrangement links TRBV7-2 to TRBJ2-3, with 14 bases lining up with TRBD2. The CDR3 is 16 amino acids. Germline CDR1 and CDR2: SGHTA and FQGNSA. Germline trimming cut 2 bases from V and 5 bases from J; bases unmatched to any gene: 3. The CDR3 DNA is TGTGCCAGCAGCTTACGGACTAGCGGGAGGTTAGATACGCAGTATTTT. Protein: CASSLRTSGRLDTQYF.

The J gene is TRBJ2-3, the V gene TRBV18, with unresolved D. The germline V gene has CDR1 KGHSH and CDR2 LQKENI. This CDR3 is built from 16 residues. Trimming removed 6 bases at V and 0 bases at J, with 16 bases between. CDR3 nucleotides: TGTGCCAGCTCCACCTTTATCCAGACTAGCACAGATACGCAGTATTTT. Its protein product is CASSTFIQTSTDTQYF.

This clone was counted only a few times. The chain is built from TRBV18 and TRBJ2-5; no clear D. The germline V gene has CDR1 KGHSH and CDR2 LQKENI. CDR3 length: 11 amino acids. Trimming removed 5 bases from V and 3 bases from J, with 4 bases in between. The CDR3 sequence is CASSTKETQYF. CDR3 in DNA: TGTGCCAGCTCAACAAAAGAGACCCAGTACTTC. The whole variable domain, filled in from reference TRBV18 and TRBJ2-5, reads NAGVMQNPRHLVRRRGQEARLRCSPMKGHSHVYWYRQLPEEGLKFMVYLQKENIIDESGMPKERFSAEFPKEGPSILRIQQVVRGDSAAYFCASSTKETQYFGPGTRLLVL.

This clone was found a few times. The rearrangement links TRBV29-1 to TRBJ2-3; no definite D call. The germline V gene encodes CDR1 SQVTM and CDR2 ANQGSEA. Trimming removed 5 bases at V and 1 base at J, with 13 bases between. The CDR3 has 14 amino acids. The CDR3 reads CSVFWNLGTDTQYF. As DNA, the CDR3 is TGCAGCGTTTTCTGGAACCTAGGCACAGATACGCAGTATTTT.

Many counts were recorded for this clone. CDR3 DNA: TGTGCCAGCAGCTTAGATACAGTTAAAGGCTACACCTTC. Translating gives CASSLDTVKGYTF. The chain carries TRBV7-2 and TRBJ1-2, with no clear D. The CDR3 loop spans 13 amino acids. Trimming took off 1 base at V and 8 bases at J, with 11 bases between the two ends. Per germline, CDR1 SGHTA and CDR2 FQGNSA. The variable domain in full, completed from reference TRBV7-2 and TRBJ1-2, reads GAGVSQSPSNKVTEKGKDVELRCDPISGHTALYWYRQSLGQGLEFLIYFQGNSAPDKSGLPSDRFSAERTGGSVSTLTIQRTQQEDSAVYLCASSLDTVKGYTFGSGTRLTVV.

This clone was found many times. The J gene is TRBJ1-1, the V gene TRBV19; tentatively, D is TRBD1 (6 bases). CDR3 size: 16 residues. Trimming removed 3 bases from V and 2 bases from J, with 16 bases in between. The germline V gene has CDR1 LNHDA and CDR2 SQIVND (reference sequence). Here the CDR3 reads CASSISRGSGNTEAFF. The CDR3 DNA sequence: TGTGCCAGTAGTATTTCCAGGGGAAGCGGAAACACTGAAGCTTTCTTT.

CDR3: CASSEWAPRTDTQYF. The CDR3 nucleotides read TGTGCCAGCAGTGAATGGGCGCCCCGCACAGATACGCAGTATTTT. The chain joins TRBV25-1 to TRBJ2-3, with D unclear. With 1 base removed from V and 1 base from J, the gap between germline ends came to 9 bases. The CDR3 runs 15 residues. The germline gives CDR1 MGHDK, CDR2 SYGVNS.

This clone appeared a few times. The gene calls are TRBV5-1 and TRBJ1-1; 8 bases are a match to TRBD1. The J segment lost 6 bases and the V segment lost 4 bases, leaving 5 bases of the junction unmatched. Germline V lookup: CDR1 SGHRS, CDR2 YFSETQ. The CDR3 is made up of 13 amino acids. The CDR3 bases are TGCGCCAGCAGCGGACAGGGTGGCGCTGAAGCTTTCTTT. Translated, it gives CASSGQGGAEAFF.

The CDR3 nucleotides read TGTGCCATTTCGAAGGGTCTAGCGGGAGACAATGAGCAGTTCTTC. It specifies CAISKGLAGDNEQFF. The V and J genes are TRBV2 and TRBJ2-1; 10 bases fit TRBD2. V shed 10 bases and J 5 bases; nucleotides not matched to a gene: 11. The CDR3 runs to 15 residues. Per the germline V gene, CDR1 is SNHLY and CDR2 is FYNNEI.